The source of this T cell receptor beta chain is a study of blood T cells in healthy people across ages. Notes on the study in general: Since the PBMCs were unsorted, naive and antigen-experienced cells could not be conclusively compared. The fall in TCR beta diversity per million T cells was roughly linear with age. Both naive CD4+ cell counts and diversity were greater in long-lived donors than in aged donors.

Unmatched junction bases numbered 7, after V lost 4 bases and J lost 0 bases. The CDR3 runs 16 residues. Per the germline V gene, CDR1 is SGDLS and CDR2 is YYNGEE. Worth noting for this clonotype: What it binds is unknown.

Next came a second PCR, run for 7 to 11 cycles, which used a sample-barcoded 5' primer along with a J-beta primer mix. MiXCR was run by TCRdb on the 5' RACE reads, yielding one entry per CDR3 protein. This table has 1.5 million to 2 million distinct CDR3 sequences, less than 50% appearing once. This rearrangement joins TRBV9 to TRBJ2-7, with 10 bases identical to TRBD2. Sequenced: blood. The sequence derives from a woman in her 40s in good health. CDR3 in DNA: TGTGCCAGCAGCCAGAGTCTAGCGGGGGCCTCCTACGAGCAGTACTTC. This codes for CASSQSLAGASYEQYF.